This TCR beta chain derives from a study of graft-versus-host responses after intestinal transplantation (dated by TCRdb to the early 2020s). About the investigation overall: The transplants that recipients got were multivisceral, liver-intestinal, or isolated intestinal. Anti-thymocyte globulin induction was given to all recipients, followed by maintenance tacrolimus and steroids for about 3 years. Donor T cell macrochimerism was defined as a peak of at least 4% donor T cells among recipient peripheral blood mononuclear cells. Graft-versus-host and host-versus-graft alloreactive T cell clones were tracked in the graft, circulation and bone marrow after intestinal transplantation using bulk TCR-beta CDR3 sequencing. Rather than being sequenced by the commercial service, samples from a few later patients were sequenced in-house on an Illumina MiSeq and processed with MiXCR. Alloreactive clones were identified by sequencing pre-transplant mixed lymphocyte reaction products and comparing them with unstimulated pre-transplant donor and recipient T cells. A cohort of under 30 intestinal transplant recipients, including one retransplant, was enrolled, and 3 patients lacking pretransplant specimens were excluded.

The paper as a whole reports these results and caveats: Early after transplant, peak levels of circulating GvH clones were found to be associated with declines in HvG clones. Patients with donor T cell macrochimerism had high GvH to HvG T cell clonal ratios in their allografts. The relatively low number and heterogeneity of intestinal transplant patients limited the conclusions. GvH clones were detected in recipient bone marrow, and some appeared earlier in ileal mucosa or blood, consistent with an intestinal mucosal origin.

What the time point label conveys for this sample: cells obtained before transplantation from donor or recipient. In the mixed lymphocyte reactions, approximately 200,000 CFSE-labeled pre-transplant responders were plated with approximately 200,000 irradiated violet-dye-labeled stimulators and cultured for six to seven days. After the mixed lymphocyte reaction, proliferating CD3+CD4+CFSE-low and CD3+CD8+CFSE-low responder cells were FACS-sorted on a BD Influx sorter. The CDR3 runs 11 amino acids, cysteine and phenylalanine included. Only the CDR3 DNA is retained, 33 bases long and in frame from the first base. The V and J ends are trimmed by 6 bases and 11 bases, leaving 11 bases between them. CDR1 and CDR2 are drawn from the germline V gene: MNHEY, SVGAGI. Library preparation was by the immunoSEQ multiplex PCR assay. For most patients, genomic DNA was isolated using the Qiagen DNeasy Blood and Tissue Kit and was shipped frozen to Adaptive Biotechnologies for TCR sequencing. Adaptive Biotechnologies carried out high-throughput TCR-beta CDR3 sequencing of genomic DNA for most patients. From the authors' description of their analysis: TCR sequencing data for roughly 20 patients were retrieved from Adaptive's ImmunoSEQ software; a few other patients were processed with MiXCR and VDJtools. CD4 versus CD8 sorting errors were corrected by removing sequences found in both subsets at a frequency ratio below 5:1. CDR3 nucleotide sequences shared between donor and recipient were removed because their origin could not be assigned. To count as alloreactive, a clone needed at least 2-fold expansion over unstimulated cells and a minimum CFSE-low frequency of 0.002% (template counts) or 0.001% (read counts). Clones were considered mappable if detected in sequenced pre-transplant spleen, lymph node, or MLR CFSE-low populations of the donor or recipient. The cumulative frequency of alloreactive clones was calculated as a percentage of all sequences, weighted by copy number. The table was pulled from immuneACCESS by TCRdb, which kept in-frame rearrangements only. Such tables lose some clones; where checked, under half of the loss comes from unresolved V genes, and the rest has no known cause. V, J and clone size are taken as reported in that table, and D and trimming were inferred from the DNA itself. This sample gives about 21,000 clones in total; 30% to 40% of them show up just once. The top ten hold 9.2% of the sample.

This clone has only a few counts. No base quality values were provided; no much bigger clone lies one nucleotide off. The chain is encoded by TRBV6-5 joined to TRBJ2-1; no confident D gene assignment can be made. The clonotype was recovered from a human patient who received an intestinal transplant. Sequences were derived from alloreactive CD8+ T cells from a mixed lymphocyte reaction culture, sampled before intestinal transplant. Per the publication, the cell subset or site label means: CFSE-low proliferating T cells sorted from approximately six-day pre-transplant mixed lymphocyte reaction (GvH or HvG direction). Read as DNA, the sequence is TGTGCCAGCAGAACGGGCCTCCAGCAGTTCTTC. Its amino acids are CASRTGLQQFF.